One and the same sample provided the 12 T cell receptor beta chains below, sequenced in a study of blood T cell repertoires in COVID-19. Sequencing was performed with immunoSEQ multiplex PCR; in TCRdb, only in-frame clones are kept and a portion is missing. The profile shows 100,000 to 150,000 clones, roughly 84% of them singletons. Sequencing was done on a sample of peripheral blood. All receptors derive from a man between 60 and 70 years old with acute or convalescent COVID-19.

The rearrangement links TRBV11-2 to TRBJ2-1; D perhaps matches TRBD2 (5 bases). Germline V gene lookup returns CDR1 SGHAT and CDR2 FQNNGV. V was shortened by 5 bases and J by 4 bases, with 9 bases between the two germline ends. This CDR3 spans 13 amino acids. The CDR3 here is CASSRSGYNEQFF. The DNA for the CDR3 is TGTGCCAGCAGCAGAAGCGGTTACAATGAGCAGTTCTTC.

V is TRBV30 and J is TRBJ1-3; no firm D call. The V and J ends lost 5 bases and 2 bases respectively, with 10 bases between them. The CDR3 sequence is 13 residues long. Looked up from germline, CDR1 is GTSNPN and CDR2 is SVGIG (reference sequence). The CDR3 protein is CAWEKGAGNTIYF. The DNA for the CDR3 is TGTGCCTGGGAGAAGGGAGCTGGAAACACCATATATTTT.

Here the CDR3 DNA reads TGTGCCAGTAATACGGACAGGACCCATGAGCAGTTCTTC. This gives the protein CASNTDRTHEQFF. The V and J genes are TRBV19 and TRBJ2-1, with 7 positions matching TRBD1. Germline CDR1 LNHDA, CDR2 SQIVND (reference sequence). After removal of 7 bases from V and 8 bases from J, the junction contained 8 bases not matched to a gene. The CDR3 contains 13 residues.

The V gene is TRBV3-1 (or the pseudogene TRBV3-2), the J gene TRBJ1-2; D not certain. The CDR3 contains 15 residues. V was trimmed by 6 bases and J by 3 bases, leaving 17 bases between them. The germline V gene encodes CDR1 LGHDT and CDR2 YNNKEL (reference sequence). CDR3 loop: CASSQRVGTDYGYTF. The CDR3 region has the DNA TGTGCCAGCAGTCAAAGAGTAGGTACAGACTATGGCTACACCTTC.

The chain combines TRBV29-1 with TRBJ2-7, with a weak D call TRBD1 (6 bases). The CDR3 is 14 residues long. With 4 bases removed from V and 6 bases from J, the gap between germline ends came to 19 bases. Germline V gene data show CDR1 as SQVTM and CDR2 as ANQGSEA. CDR3 nucleotides: TGCAGCGTTGGGACAGTTACCACCGATACCGAGCAGTACTTC. The encoded protein is CSVGTVTTDTEQYF.

V and J are TRBV5-1 and TRBJ2-7; no definite D call. The V gene lost 0 bases and the J gene lost 3 bases, with 7 bases spanning the gap. CDR1 is SGHRS, CDR2 YFSETQ, per germline. The CDR3 is 13 residues long. The CDR3 region is CASSLGLNYEQYF. Written as DNA, the CDR3 is TGCGCCAGCAGCTTGGGACTCAACTACGAGCAGTACTTC.

V and J are TRBV28 and TRBJ2-7, with a tentative D call TRBD1 (5 bases). The V end was cut by 8 bases, the J end by 0 bases, with 8 bases between. CDR3 length equals 12 residues. Looked up from germline, CDR1 is MDHEN and CDR2 is SYDVKM. Here the CDR3 DNA reads TGTGCCAGCCGACAGAGCTCCTACGAGCAGTACTTC. This gives the protein CASRQSSYEQYF.

J is TRBJ2-7 and V is TRBV2; a weak D match, TRBD2 (5 bases). The germline V and J ends were trimmed by 4 bases and 4 bases, with 11 bases remaining between them. Germline V gene lookup returns CDR1 SNHLY and CDR2 FYNNEI. The CDR3 is 13 amino acids. The DNA for the CDR3 is TGTGCCAGCAGTGCGGGGTCCAGATACGAGCAGTACTTC. Residues: CASSAGSRYEQYF.

The chain uses TRBV19 and TRBJ2-1; D is perhaps TRBD1 (6 bases). V shed 5 bases and J shed 9 bases, with 14 bases lying between them. The CDR3 extends over 13 amino acids. The germline V gene encodes CDR1 LNHDA and CDR2 SQIVND (reference sequence). For the CDR3, the DNA is TGTGCCAGTAGTGCCTACAGGGCGTCTGAGCAGTTCTTC. Its protein product is CASSAYRASEQFF.

This chain's CDR3 is CASSVGLGVGAMNTEAFF. CDR3 bases: TGTGCCAGCAGCGTAGGATTGGGTGTAGGGGCGATGAACACTGAAGCTTTCTTT. V gene TRBV9 combines with J gene TRBJ1-1, with D possibly matching TRBD1 (5 bases). CDR3 length: 18 amino acids. CDR1 and CDR2 (germline): SGDLS, YYNGEE. Trimming cost V 0 bases and J 0 bases, with 18 bases left between them. The complete variable domain, with remaining parts taken from reference TRBV9 and TRBJ1-1, reads DSGVTQTPKHLITATGQRVTLRCSPRSGDLSVYWYQQSLDQGLQFLIQYYNGEERAKGNILERFSAQQFPDLHSELNLSSLELGDSALYFCASSVGLGVGAMNTEAFFGQGTRLTVV.

The genes are TRBV5-1 and TRBJ1-2, with TRBD1 matching over 7 bases. V shed 4 bases and J 8 bases; nucleotides not matched to a gene: 11. The CDR3 spans 14 residues. Germline V CDR1 and CDR2: SGHRS, YFSETQ. The CDR3 loop reads CASSPDDREGGYTF. The DNA for the CDR3 is TGCGCCAGCAGCCCGGACGACAGGGAAGGAGGCTACACCTTC.

CDR3 loop: CASSEAGVTNTEAFF. The CDR3 nucleotides read TGTGCCAGCAGTGAAGCCGGGGTGACGAACACTGAAGCTTTCTTT. The chain is built from TRBV6-1 and TRBJ1-1; D not resolved. The CDR3 is 15 residues long. V was clipped by 0 bases and J by 1 base, with 9 bases between them. Germline V gene lookup returns CDR1 MNHNS and CDR2 SASEGT.